The entry below gives a single T cell receptor (beta chain) sequence along with its context. Its antigen remains unknown. The data were taken from a study of OX40 agonist ivuxolimab in advanced cancers. Whole-study context: With ivuxolimab, an agonistic anti-OX40 (CD134) antibody, patients were treated. Earlier treatment with anti-PD-1, anti-PD-L1 or anti-CTLA-4 was permitted, and under 50% had received some. Study results and caveats: Determination of antigen specificity was not performed for the expanded peripheral T cells.

CDR1 is MGHDK and CDR2 is SYGVNS in the germline V gene. This CDR3 comprises 13 residues. Sequenced by immunoSEQ multiplex PCR; TCRdb stores in-frame clones only, minus some. The repertoire holds tens of thousands of clones, with nearly 90% as singletons. The chain employs TRBV25-1 and TRBJ2-7, with D possibly TRBD2 on 6 matching bases. Here the sequenced sample was CD4+ or CD8+ T cells sorted from blood, taken in a trial of the OX40 agonist ivuxolimab. The TCR was taken from an adult with an advanced solid tumor such as melanoma, head and neck, liver or kidney cancer. CDR3 region: CALGGTEPYEQYF. CDR3 nucleotides: TGTGCGTTGGGCGGGACGGAACCCTACGAGCAGTACTTC.